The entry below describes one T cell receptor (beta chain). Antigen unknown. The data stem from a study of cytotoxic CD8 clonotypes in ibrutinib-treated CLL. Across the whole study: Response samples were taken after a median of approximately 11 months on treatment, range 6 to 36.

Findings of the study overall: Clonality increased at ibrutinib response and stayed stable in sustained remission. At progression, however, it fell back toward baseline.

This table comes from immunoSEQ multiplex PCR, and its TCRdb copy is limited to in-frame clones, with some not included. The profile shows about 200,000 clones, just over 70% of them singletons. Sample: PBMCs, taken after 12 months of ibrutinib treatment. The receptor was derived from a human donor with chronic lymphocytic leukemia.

The CDR3 coding sequence is TGTGCCAGCAGTTCGAAAGATATCTCTGAAAAACTGTTTTTT. Residues: CASSSKDISEKLFF. This chain links TRBV27 with TRBJ1-4; D is uncertain. The germline CDR1 and CDR2 sequences are MNHEY and SMNVEV (reference sequence). This CDR3 region has 14 residues. Trimming cost V 4 bases and J 7 bases, with 13 bases left between them. Filled out from reference TRBV27 and TRBJ1-4, the complete variable domain reads EAQVTQNPRYLITVTGKKLTVTCSQNMNHEYMSWYRQDPGLGLRQIYYSMNVEVTDKGDVPEGYKVSRKEKRNFPLILESPSPNQTSLYFCASSSKDISEKLFFGSGTQLSVL.